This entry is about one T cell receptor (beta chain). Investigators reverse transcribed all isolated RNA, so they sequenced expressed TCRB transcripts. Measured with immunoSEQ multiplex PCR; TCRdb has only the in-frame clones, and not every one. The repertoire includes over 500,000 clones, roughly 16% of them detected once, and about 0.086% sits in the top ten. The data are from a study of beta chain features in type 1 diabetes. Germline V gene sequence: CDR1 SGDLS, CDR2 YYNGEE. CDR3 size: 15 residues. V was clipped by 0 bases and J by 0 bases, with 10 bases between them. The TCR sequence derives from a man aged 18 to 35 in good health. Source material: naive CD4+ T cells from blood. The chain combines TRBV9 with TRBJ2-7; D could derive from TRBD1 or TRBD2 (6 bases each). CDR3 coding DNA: TGTGCCAGCAGCGTAGAGGGGGGAGGCTCCTACGAGCAGTACTTC. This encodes CASSVEGGGSYEQYF.